Following are 8 T cell receptor beta chains from one sample sequenced in a study of glioma-infiltrating T cells. Using RNA template, CDR3s of TCR alpha and beta were amplified with iRepertoire arm-PCR. TCRdb passed the multiplex PCR reads through MiXCR, listing each CDR3 protein once. The table lists 170,000 or so distinct CDR3 sequences, roughly 45% of them singletons. Sequencing used glioma tissue, nonneoplastic brain tissue, or PBMCs (not recorded which). Receptors originate from a human donor with low-grade glioma or glioblastoma, undergoing nonglioma brain surgery, or in good health (not recorded which).

The V gene is TRBV7-9, the J gene TRBJ1-3, with D tentatively TRBD1 (5 bases). The germline CDR1 and CDR2 sequences are SEHNR and FQNEAQ (reference sequence). The CDR3 has 18 residues. V was pared by 2 bases and J by 0 bases, with 17 bases between. The CDR3 sequence: CASSLSLQGVSSGNTIYF. CDR3 sequence (DNA): TGTGCCAGCAGCTTAAGCCTGCAGGGAGTAAGCTCTGGAAACACCATATATTTT.

This clonotype has ten or more counts. The genes are TRBV6-1 and TRBJ2-2; a weak D match, TRBD1 (6 bases). V dropped 7 bases and J dropped 0 bases, with 15 bases sitting between them. This CDR3 is 16 amino acids long. Germline V CDR1 and CDR2: MNHNS, SASEGT. CDR3 region: CASTKKGQPNTGELFF. The CDR3 coding sequence is TGTGCCAGCACCAAAAAAGGACAGCCGAACACCGGGGAGCTGTTTTTT.

With regard to this clonotype: A much larger clone differs by one base, so this may be a read error. V is TRBV7-8 and J is TRBJ2-5; D might be TRBD1 or TRBD2, each matching 6 bases. The CDR3 sequence is 11 residues long. The V gene's germline CDR1 is SGHVS and CDR2 FQNEAQ. V shed 6 bases and J shed 12 bases, with 14 bases lying between them. The CDR3 here is CASSSRGAKYF. The DNA of the CDR3 is TGTGCCAGCAGTTCGAGGGGGGCCAAGTACTTC. The full variable domain, in which reference TRBV7-8 and TRBJ2-5 provide the parts outside the CDR3, is GAGVSQSPRYKVAKRGQDVALRCDPISGHVSLFWYQQALGQGPEFLTYFQNEAQLDKSGLPSDRFFAERPEGSVSTLKIQRTQQEDSAVYLCASSSRGAKYFGPGTRLLVL.

Of note for this clonotype: Compared with germline, one end of the junction differs, possibly owing to a read error. The DNA of the CDR3 is TGTGCCAGCAGCTCTCCGGGACTAGCGGGTACTTTCTTACCGAAAGATACGAAGTATTTT. Translation: CASSSPGLAGTFLPKDTKYF. The V and J genes are TRBV7-9 and TRBJ2-3; 12 bases line up with TRBD2. CDR1 is SEHNR, CDR2 FQNEAQ, per germline (reference sequence). There are 20 residues in the CDR3.

The rearrangement links TRBV11-2 to TRBJ2-1; 8 nucleotides match TRBD1. Unmatched junction bases numbered 6, after V lost 3 bases and J lost 5 bases. Germline assignment: CDR1 SGHAT and CDR2 FQNNGV. The CDR3 sequence is 15 residues long. The CDR3 DNA follows: TGTGCCAGCAGCTTTCTACAGGGGGGCCACAATGAGCAGTTCTTC. Protein sequence: CASSFLQGGHNEQFF.

This clonotype was seen ten or more times. V is TRBV19 and J is TRBJ1-4, with a tentative D call TRBD1 (6 bases). The CDR3 is 11 residues long. Germline lookup yields CDR1 LNHDA and CDR2 SQIVND (reference sequence). Between the trimmed V and J ends, which lost 7 bases and 15 bases, there was a span of 15 bases. CDR3 amino acids: CASTQGGIVFF. The CDR3 bases are TGTGCCAGTACACAGGGCGGAATAGTGTTTTTT. Full variable domain (outside the CDR3, taken from reference TRBV19 and TRBJ1-4): DGGITQSPKYLFRKEGQNVTLSCEQNLNHDAMYWYRQDPGQGLRLIYYSQIVNDFQKGDIAEGYSVSREKKESFPLTVTSAQKNPTAFYLCASTQGGIVFFGSGTQLSVL.

Remarks on this clonotype: One end of the junction fails to match germline, which may point to a read error. J is TRBJ2-3 and V is TRBV19; D unclear. Per the germline V gene, CDR1 is LNHDA and CDR2 is SQIVND (reference sequence). The CDR3 contains 13 residues. The CDR3 here is CASSFGRADTHYF. The CDR3 region has the DNA TGTGCCAGTAGTTTCGGACGGGCAGATACGCACTATTTT.

This clonotype was recorded many times. V is TRBV6-1 and J is TRBJ2-1; TRBD2 might be the D (5 bases). The V and J ends lost 5 bases and 6 bases respectively, with 14 bases between them. Germline V gene lookup returns CDR1 MNHNS and CDR2 SASEGT. The CDR3 extends over 14 amino acids. The CDR3 nucleotides read TGTGCCAGCAGTCCCGGGGAAAAGGGCAATGAGCAGTTCTTC. Its translation is CASSPGEKGNEQFF.